This TCR beta chain was obtained from a study of blood T cell repertoires in COVID-19. Study summary: The samples span acute and convalescent COVID-19 from the United States, Italy and Spain. The cDNA or gDNA used as material had been derived from T cells, B-cell-depleted T cells, or PBMCs.

Only in-frame clones appear in the TCRdb table, and some are missing; sequencing was by immunoSEQ multiplex PCR. The sample holds hundreds of thousands of clones, approximately 90% seen once. Per the germline V gene, CDR1 is SGHAT and CDR2 is FQNNGV. V lost 3 bases and J 1 base, leaving 15 bases between the germline ends. The CDR3 length is 16 residues. Recovered participants had two consecutive negative NP/OP PCR tests, healthcare professional clearance, or symptom resolution. This chain joins TRBV11-2 and TRBJ1-1; D is possibly TRBD1 (6 bases). The TCR sequence derives from a woman in her thirties or forties who had recovered from COVID-19. The source material was PBMCs or T cells enriched from blood (not recorded which). DNA of the CDR3: TGTGCCAGCAGCTTTACTCAGACAGGACCGAACACTGAAGCTTTCTTT. It yields the protein CASSFTQTGPNTEAFF.